This is a list of T cell receptor beta chains from one sample in a study of tumor-infiltrating lymphocytes in primary liver carcinoma. TCRdb passed the multiplex PCR reads through MiXCR, listing each CDR3 protein once. This table holds 180,000 or so distinct CDR3 sequences, about 60% found once. The sequencing sample was made of peripheral blood. Receptor source: a man between 40 and 49 years old with primary liver carcinoma and hepatitis B virus infection. CDR3s include the opening cysteine and the closing phenylalanine or tryptophan. D genes are given only for firm matches. Size tells how often a clone was seen (once, few, many) or the class of an expanded clone, and some rows leave it out.

j_call clone_size d_call v_call cdr3_aa cdr3_nt
TRBJ1-4 - TRBD1 TRBV20-1 CSCLRDRVEKLFF TGCAGCTGTCTCCGGGACAGGGTTGAAAAACTGTTTTTT
TRBJ2-1 many TRBD2 TRBV11-3 CASSGPSGPQNNEQFF TGTGCCAGCAGCGGCCCTAGCGGTCCCCAGAACAATGAGCAGTTCTTC
TRBJ2-3 - TRBD2 TRBV4-1 CASREGGRASRRADTQYF TGCGCCAGCAGAGAGGGCGGGAGGGCCTCCAGAAGGGCAGATACGCAGTATTTT
TRBJ2-5 few TRBD2 TRBV6-5 CASSTGTSGSETQYF TGTGCCAGCAGCACTGGGACTAGCGGGAGCGAGACCCAGTACTTC
TRBJ1-3 - TRBD1 TRBV6-1 CASSVQRQGANSGNTIYF TGTGCCAGCAGCGTTCAAAGACAGGGGGCCAACTCTGGAAACACCATATATTTT
TRBJ1-5 - - TRBV10-3 CAISESWTDNQPQHF TGTGCCATCAGTGAGTCGTGGACGGACAATCAGCCCCAGCATTTT
TRBJ2-1 few - TRBV7-9 CASSLVSGSKFF TGTGCCAGCAGCTTAGTGTCCGGGAGTAAGTTCTTC
TRBJ1-1 once - TRBV20-1 CSARRPGEDEAFF TGCAGTGCTAGACGTCCAGGGGAGGATGAAGCTTTCTTT
TRBJ2-7 - - TRBV6-5 CASSPSRQSYEQYF TGTGCTAGCAGCCCGTCCCGACAGAGCTACGAGCAGTACTTC
TRBJ2-2 - - TRBV12-3/TRBV12-4 CANSGGGGDTGELFF TGTGCCAACAGTGGGGGAGGAGGAGACACCGGGGAGCTGTTTTTT
TRBJ2-2 few TRBD2 TRBV4-1 CASRNSGRGGITGELFF TGCGCCAGCCGAAACAGCGGGAGAGGGGGAATCACCGGGGAGCTGTTTTTT
TRBJ2-2 - - TRBV28 CASSTDARGNTGELFF TGTGCCAGCAGTACCGACGCCAGGGGTAACACCGGGGAGCTGTTTTTT
TRBJ2-2 few - TRBV4-2 CASSQEGAGAYTGELFF TGTGCCAGCAGCCAAGAGGGGGCGGGAGCCTACACCGGGGAGCTGTTTTTT
TRBJ1-1 - TRBD1 TRBV30 CAWSATTGEYF TGTGCCTGGAGTGCTACGACAGGGGAGTACTTT
TRBJ2-7 - - TRBV11-2 CTSSIGQQRTYEQYF TGTACCAGCAGCATAGGACAGCAGCGAACCTACGAGCAGTACTTC
TRBJ2-2 few - TRBV2 CASREENTGELFF TGTGCCAGCAGGGAGGAGAACACCGGGGAGCTGTTTTTT
TRBJ1-6 - TRBD1 TRBV10-3 CAIGQGIVSPLHF TGTGCCATCGGACAGGGGATCGTTTCACCCCTCCACTTT
TRBJ2-7 - TRBD2 TRBV4-1 CASSQRSLAGTHEQYF TGCGCCAGCAGCCAGCGATCTCTAGCGGGAACCCACGAGCAGTACTTC
TRBJ1-3 - TRBD1 TRBV29-1 CSGWDSSSGNTIYF TGCAGCGGATGGGACAGCAGCTCTGGAAACACCATATATTTT
TRBJ1-5 - TRBD1 TRBV28 CASSSPGQGDNRPQHF TGTGCCAGCAGTTCGCCGGGACAGGGGGACAATCGGCCCCAGCATTTT
TRBJ2-3 - TRBD1 TRBV6-6 CASTQQGSSTDTQYF TGTGCCAGCACCCAACAGGGGTCTAGCACAGATACGCAGTATTTT
TRBJ2-5 - - TRBV11-2 CASSLVSGGSQQETQYF TGTGCCAGCAGTTTAGTCAGTGGGGGTAGTCAGCAAGAGACCCAGTACTTC
TRBJ2-3 - - TRBV11-2 CASSFGQNPGTQYF TGTGCCAGCAGCTTTGGGCAGAATCCAGGTACGCAGTATTTT
TRBJ2-1 - - TRBV28 CASSFSGGPRSSYNEQFF TGTGCCAGCAGTTTTTCCGGGGGGCCTAGGAGCTCCTACAATGAGCAGTTCTTC
TRBJ1-2 - TRBD1 TRBV6-5 CASREDRASGYTF TGTGCCAGCAGGGAGGACAGGGCATCTGGCTACACCTTC
TRBJ2-4 few - TRBV5-1 CASSLAGGEVQNIQYF TGCGCCAGCAGCTTGGCTGGGGGTGAGGTCCAAAACATTCAGTACTTC
TRBJ2-7 few TRBD1 TRBV12-3/TRBV12-4 CASRSGTGYEQYF TGTGCCAGCAGATCCGGGACAGGCTACGAGCAGTACTTC
TRBJ2-7 - TRBD2 TRBV7-9 CASSPGLAGGLRNYEQYF TGTGCCAGCAGCCCGGGACTAGCGGGAGGACTGAGGAACTACGAGCAGTACTTC
TRBJ2-1 few TRBD2 TRBV6-5 CASSLVAGVYNEQFF TGTGCCAGCAGTTTGGTAGCGGGGGTGTACAATGAGCAGTTCTTC
TRBJ1-5 - - TRBV7-9 CASSERRFGADTQHF TGTGCCAGCAGCGAAAGGAGGTTCGGCGCAGATACGCAGCATTTT
TRBJ2-2 - - TRBV7-9 CASSLKASDTGELFF TGTGCCAGCAGCTTGAAGGCTAGCGACACCGGGGAGCTGTTTTTT
TRBJ2-3 - - TRBV29-1 CSVDAGQVDTQYF TGCAGCGTTGACGCGGGGCAGGTAGATACGCAGTATTTT
TRBJ1-2 few - TRBV6-5 CASSPDGEYGYTF TGTGCCAGCAGCCCCGACGGCGAGTATGGCTACACCTTC
TRBJ2-2 once - TRBV28 CASRSENTGELFF TGTGCCAGCAGGTCAGAGAACACCGGGGAGCTGTTTTTT
TRBJ1-5 - - TRBV4-2 CASSQIETRELQHF TGTGCCAGCAGTCAAATAGAGACGCGGGAGCTCCAGCATTTT
TRBJ2-7 - - TRBV11-2 CASNKTSRFEQYF TGTGCAAGCAATAAGACTAGTCGTTTCGAGCAGTACTTC
TRBJ2-7 - - TRBV4-2 CASNQDTSYEQYF TGTGCCAGCAACCAAGATACGTCCTATGAGCAGTACTTC
TRBJ2-2 many - TRBV11-2 CASRPVGGSTGELFF TGTGCCAGCAGACCCGTTGGGGGAAGCACCGGGGAGCTGTTTTTT
TRBJ1-1 - - TRBV6-1 CASYPRNTEAFF TGTGCCAGCTATCCGAGGAACACTGAAGCTTTCTTT
TRBJ2-1 - - TRBV29-1 CSVGERPVGSEQFF TGCAGCGTTGGGGAAAGACCAGTAGGGAGTGAACAGTTCTTC
TRBJ2-4 - - TRBV11-1 CASSQTLSKDIQYF TGTGCCAGCAGCCAGACCCTATCCAAAGACATTCAGTACTTC
TRBJ1-5 once - TRBV6-5 CANSHREGQPQHF TGTGCCAACAGCCATCGGGAGGGTCAGCCCCAGCATTTT
TRBJ2-5 - TRBD1 TRBV10-2 CASSRDRGIETQYF TGCGCCAGCAGTAGGGACAGGGGAATCGAGACCCAGTACTTC
TRBJ2-7 few - TRBV6-6 CASRNRDWAIF TGTGCCAGCAGGAACCGGGACTGGGCCATCTTC
TRBJ2-3 few - TRBV6-1 CASGATSSTDTQYF TGTGCCAGCGGCGCCACAAGCAGCACAGATACGCAGTATTTT
TRBJ2-7 - - TRBV11-1 CANTPDMVTSYEQYF TGTGCCAACACCCCAGATATGGTCACATCCTACGAGCAGTACTTC
TRBJ1-5 - - TRBV29-1 CSVATGQQPQHF TGCAGCGTTGCCACAGGGCAACAGCCCCAGCATTTT
TRBJ2-1 - - TRBV11-1 CASSRRRDGNEQIF TGTGCCAGTAGCCGAAGGCGGGACGGCAATGAGCAGATCTTC
TRBJ2-7 - - TRBV12-3/TRBV12-4 CASSLATVETEQYF TGTGCCAGCAGTCTAGCGACGGTGGAAACCGAGCAGTACTTC
TRBJ2-5 few - TRBV6-5 CASNRDGQETQYF TGTGCAAGCAACAGGGACGGCCAAGAGACCCAGTACTTC
TRBJ2-7 many - TRBV11-2 CASSGGGGPYEQYF TGTGCCAGCAGCGGAGGGGGAGGGCCCTACGAGCAGTACTTC
TRBJ2-7 - - TRBV11-2 CASSLGRSYMQYF TGTGCTAGCAGCTTAGGTCGATCCTACATGCAGTACTTC
TRBJ1-4 - - TRBV5-1 CASSFDSNPNEKLFF TGCGCCAGCAGCTTTGACAGCAACCCGAATGAAAAACTGTTTTTT
TRBJ2-1 few - TRBV6-2/TRBV6-3 CASSLSRVSSYNEQFF TGTGCCAGCAGCCTATCCCGGGTAAGCTCCTACAATGAGCAGTTCTTC
TRBJ2-5 - - TRBV6-1 CASSDPGQETQYF TGTGCCAGCAGTGACCCGGGACAAGAGACCCAGTACTTC
TRBJ2-4 few - TRBV29-1 CSVVGRKNIQYF TGCAGCGTTGTGGGACGGAAAAACATTCAGTACTTC
TRBJ1-1 - - TRBV11-2 CTSSLGAGTEAFF TGTACCAGCAGCTTGGGTGCTGGGACTGAAGCTTTCTTT
TRBJ1-5 - - TRBV4-1 CASSHPWTVNQPQHF TGCGCCAGCAGCCATCCATGGACCGTTAATCAGCCCCAGCATTTT
TRBJ1-2 - - TRBV30 CAWSPRGFYGYTF TGTGCCTGGAGTCCCCGAGGGTTCTATGGCTACACCTTC
TRBJ2-1 - TRBD1 TRBV6-5 CGSSSTGDSYNEQFF TGTGGCAGCAGTTCAACAGGGGATTCCTACAATGAGCAGTTCTTC